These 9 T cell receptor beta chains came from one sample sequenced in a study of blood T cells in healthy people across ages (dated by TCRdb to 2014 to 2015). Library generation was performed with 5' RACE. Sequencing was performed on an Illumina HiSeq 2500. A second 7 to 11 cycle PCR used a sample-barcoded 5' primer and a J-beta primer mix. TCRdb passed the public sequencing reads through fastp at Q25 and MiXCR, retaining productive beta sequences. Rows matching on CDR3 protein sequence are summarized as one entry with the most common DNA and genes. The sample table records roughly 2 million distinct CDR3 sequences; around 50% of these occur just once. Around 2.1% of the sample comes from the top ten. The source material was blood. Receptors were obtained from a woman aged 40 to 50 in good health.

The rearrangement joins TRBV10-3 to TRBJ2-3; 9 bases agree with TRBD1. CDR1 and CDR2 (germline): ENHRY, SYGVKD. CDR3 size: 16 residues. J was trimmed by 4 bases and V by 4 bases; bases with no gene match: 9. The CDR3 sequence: CAISGSGTGSSDTQYF. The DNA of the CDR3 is TGTGCCATCAGTGGATCCGGGACAGGGAGTTCAGATACGCAGTATTTT.

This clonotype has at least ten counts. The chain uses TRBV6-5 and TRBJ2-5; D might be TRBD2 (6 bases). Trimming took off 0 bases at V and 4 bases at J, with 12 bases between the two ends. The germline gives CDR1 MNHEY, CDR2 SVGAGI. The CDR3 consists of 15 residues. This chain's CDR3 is CASSYSGQGGETQYF. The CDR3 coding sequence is TGTGCCAGCAGTTACTCCGGCCAGGGAGGAGAGACCCAGTACTTC.

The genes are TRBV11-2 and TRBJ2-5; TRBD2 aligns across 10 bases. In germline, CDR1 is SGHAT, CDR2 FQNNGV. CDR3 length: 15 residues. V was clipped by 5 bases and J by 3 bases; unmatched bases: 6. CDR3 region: CASSASTSGEETQYF. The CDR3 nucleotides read TGTGCCAGCAGCGCGTCTACTAGCGGGGAAGAGACCCAGTACTTC.

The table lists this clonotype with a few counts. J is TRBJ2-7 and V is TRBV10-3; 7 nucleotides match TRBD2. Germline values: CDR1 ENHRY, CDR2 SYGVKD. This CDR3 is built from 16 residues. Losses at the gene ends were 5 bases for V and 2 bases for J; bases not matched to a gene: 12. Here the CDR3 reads CAISSGNPDLPYEQYF. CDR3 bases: TGTGCCATCAGTAGCGGGAATCCCGACCTTCCCTACGAGCAGTACTTC.

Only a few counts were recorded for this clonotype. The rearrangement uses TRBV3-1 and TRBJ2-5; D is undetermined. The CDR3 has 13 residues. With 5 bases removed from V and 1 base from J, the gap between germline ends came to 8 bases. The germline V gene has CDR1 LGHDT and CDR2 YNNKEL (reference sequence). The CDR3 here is CASSAVIQETQYF. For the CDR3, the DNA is TGTGCCAGCAGCGCCGTGATCCAAGAGACCCAGTACTTC.

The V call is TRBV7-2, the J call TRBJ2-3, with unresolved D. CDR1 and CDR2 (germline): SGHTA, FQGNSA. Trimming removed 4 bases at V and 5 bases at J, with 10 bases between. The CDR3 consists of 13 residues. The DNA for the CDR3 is TGTGCCAGCAGCTCCGTCCAGCGAGATACGCAGTATTTT. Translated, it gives CASSSVQRDTQYF.

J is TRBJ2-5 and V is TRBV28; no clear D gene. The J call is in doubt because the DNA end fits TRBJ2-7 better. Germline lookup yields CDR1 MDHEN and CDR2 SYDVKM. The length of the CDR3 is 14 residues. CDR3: CASSLFLGGSEQYF. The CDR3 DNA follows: TGTGCCAGCAGTTTATTTCTGGGTGGGTCCGAGCAGTACTTC.

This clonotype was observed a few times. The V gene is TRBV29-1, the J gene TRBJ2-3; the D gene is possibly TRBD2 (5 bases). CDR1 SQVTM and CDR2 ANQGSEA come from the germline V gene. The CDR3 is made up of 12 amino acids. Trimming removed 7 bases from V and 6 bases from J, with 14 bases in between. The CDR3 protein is CSALRGWDTQYF. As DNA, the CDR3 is TGCAGCGCTCTCCGAGGGTGGGATACGCAGTATTTT.

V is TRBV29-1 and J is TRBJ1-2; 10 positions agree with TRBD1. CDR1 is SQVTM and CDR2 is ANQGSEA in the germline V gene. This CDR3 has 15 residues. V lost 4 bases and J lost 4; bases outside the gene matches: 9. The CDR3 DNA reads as TGCAGCGTTGTACAGGGACAGGGGTTTCCCTATGGCTACACCTTC. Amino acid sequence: CSVVQGQGFPYGYTF.